These T cell receptor beta chains were read from a single sample in a study of radiotherapy plus CTLA-4 blockade in lung cancer. The repertoire was sequenced with immunoSEQ multiplex PCR; TCRdb's copy has only in-frame clones and lacks some. The table includes some 80,000 clones, 78% detected once. Material: peripheral blood, obtained from a patient treated with radiotherapy plus ipilimumab. The receptors shown here come from a human donor with non-small cell lung cancer whose response to radiotherapy plus ipilimumab could not be evaluated. Some clones in this sample may be carry-over from other donors' samples. Both conserved end residues are part of each CDR3. A D gene is named only where the DNA matches it firmly. Expanded clones get a size class; other rows say once, few or many, or leave the size out.

>.|.|TRBV5-6|TRBJ1-2
TGTGCCAGCAGCTTGGAGGGGGTCCACACCTTC
CASSLEGVHTF
>.|TRBD1|TRBV6-1|TRBJ2-7
TGTGCCAGCAGGACAGGGGGCAACCACGAGCAGTACTTC
CASRTGGNHEQYF
>.|TRBD2|TRBV4-1|TRBJ2-1
TGCGCCAGCAGCCCCCGGGTGGGGACTAGCGGGGGGAATGAGCAGTTCTTC
CASSPRVGTSGGNEQFF
>.|.|TRBV2|TRBJ2-7
TGTGCCAGCACTCCGCGGGCCGGCTACGAGCAGTACTTC
CASTPRAGYEQYF
>.|TRBD1|TRBV6-1|TRBJ2-7
TGTGCCAGCAGCCGGACAGGGGCGGACAACGAGCAGTACTTC
CASSRTGADNEQYF
>.|.|TRBV9|TRBJ2-2
TGTGCCAGCAGCGTAGTCGGGAACACCGGGGAGCTGTTTTTT
CASSVVGNTGELFF
>.|.|TRBV29-1|TRBJ2-2
TGCAGCGTTGAAGATTTTGGCTTGGAGGACTCCGTAACCGGGGAGCTGTTTTTT
CSVEDFGLEDSVTGELFF
>.|TRBD2|TRBV4-3|TRBJ2-1
TGCGCCAGCAGCCAAGATGCGCGGGGGAGAGGGAATGAGCAGTTCTTC
CASSQDARGRGNEQFF
>.|.|TRBV28|TRBJ1-2
TGTGCCAGCAGCAGTGGACAGCCTAACTATGGCTACACCTTC
CASSSGQPNYGYTF
>few|.|TRBV6-1|TRBJ2-7
TGTGCCATCGGGGACTACGAGCAGTACTTC
CAIGDYEQYF
>.|TRBD1|TRBV5-1|TRBJ1-1
TGCGCCAGCAGCTGGGGGACAGGTTCTTTGAACACTGAAGCTTTCTTT
CASSWGTGSLNTEAFF
>.|.|TRBV18|TRBJ2-5
TGTGCCAGCTCACCGCGGGATCTGCCCCAAGAGACCCAGTACTTC
CASSPRDLPQETQYF
>.|TRBD1|TRBV28|TRBJ1-1
TGTGCCAGCAACCACAGGGGGACTGAAGCTTTCTTT
CASNHRGTEAFF
>.|.|TRBV9|TRBJ2-3
TGTGCCAGCAGCGTAGCCACGACTAGACTCGATACGCAGTATTTT
CASSVATTRLDTQYF
>.|.|TRBV2|TRBJ2-4
TGTGCCAGCACCCCCCCGGGTCCCCTAAGAGACAAAAACATTCAGTACTTC
CASTPPGPLRDKNIQYF
>.|.|TRBV10-3|TRBJ2-7
TGTGCCATCAGTGAGTCTGGCGGGATGTCCTACGAGCAGTACTTC
CAISESGGMSYEQYF
>.|.|TRBV15|TRBJ2-3
TGTGCCACCAGCAGAGATCCTGACAGTAGCACAGATACGCAGTATTTT
CATSRDPDSSTDTQYF
>.|TRBD1|TRBV18|TRBJ1-2
TGTGCCAGCTCACCGGTAGGGGGCGCCCATGGCTACACCTTC
CASSPVGGAHGYTF
>once|TRBD2|TRBV7-2|TRBJ2-5
TGTGCCAGCAGCCCGACTAGCGGGGAATCGACCCAGTACTTC
CASSPTSGESTQYF
>.|.|TRBV6-1|TRBJ1-2
TGTGCCAGCAGTGATGACGGGGTGAACTATGGCTACACCTTC
CASSDDGVNYGYTF
>.|TRBD2|TRBV11-3|TRBJ2-3
TGTGCCAGCAGCTTATCGCCGGGGGGATTCACAGATACGCAGTATTTT
CASSLSPGGFTDTQYF
>.|TRBD1|TRBV2|TRBJ1-5
TGTGCCAGCAGTGAAGCACCGACAGGGATTGCCCAGCATTTT
CASSEAPTGIAQHF
>.|.|TRBV2|TRBJ1-5
TGTGCCAGCAAGCGGGACAGCAATCAGCCCCAGCATTTT
CASKRDSNQPQHF
>.|TRBD1|TRBV5-1|TRBJ2-5
TGCGCCAGCAGCTTGCTGGGACAGAGGCAAGAGACCCAGTACTTC
CASSLLGQRQETQYF
>.|.|TRBV7-6|TRBJ1-2
TGTGCCAGCAGCCCTACGCCCGATAACTATGGCTACACCTTC
CASSPTPDNYGYTF
>.|TRBD2|TRBV10-3|TRBJ2-1
TGTGCCATCAGTACTGGCGGGGGGGTTCCCAATGAGCAGTTCTTC
CAISTGGGVPNEQFF
>once|.|TRBV18|TRBJ1-3
TGTGCCAGCTCACCACGGGCCGGCAAGAGCTCTGGAAACACCATATATTTT
CASSPRAGKSSGNTIYF
>.|.|TRBV29-1|TRBJ2-3
TGCAGCGTTGATCGAGTGTTGGACTCAGGTCTCACAGATACGCAGTATTTT
CSVDRVLDSGLTDTQYF
>.|TRBD2|TRBV28|TRBJ2-3
TGTGCCAGCAGTCTATTGACTAGCGGGATCACAGATACGCAGTATTTT
CASSLLTSGITDTQYF
>few|.|TRBV7-3|TRBJ1-4
TGTGCCAGCAGCCTCTCCGTTAATGAAAAACTGTTTTTT
CASSLSVNEKLFF
>.|.|TRBV20-1|TRBJ1-2
TGCAGTGCTCGGACAGACTATGGCTACACCTTC
CSARTDYGYTF
>.|.|TRBV4-3|TRBJ1-2
TGCGCCAGCAGCCAAGATGCGGGGTCTAACTATGGCTACACCTTC
CASSQDAGSNYGYTF
>.|TRBD1|TRBV5-1|TRBJ2-2
TGCGCCAGCAGCCTCTATGGGACAGGGGGCGCGAACACCGGGGAGCTGTTTTTT
CASSLYGTGGANTGELFF
>.|.|TRBV5-1|TRBJ1-1
TGCGCCAGCGTCGGTCCAGGGCTGAACACTGAAGCTTTCTTT
CASVGPGLNTEAFF
>.|TRBD2|TRBV11-2|TRBJ2-2
TGTGCCAGCAGCAATCGACTAGCGGGGGGCACCGGGGAGCCGTTTTTT
CASSNRLAGGTGEPFF
>.|.|TRBV15|TRBJ1-4
TGTGCCACCAGCCCCGGAGGAACACTGAAGGGAAAACTGTTTTTT
CATSPGGTLKGKLFF
>.|.|TRBV2|TRBJ1-5
TGTGCCAGCAATGAACAGGGAGGGGGTCAGCCCCAGCATTTT
CASNEQGGGQPQHF
>few|.|TRBV28|TRBJ1-2
TGTGCCAGCAGTTACAGGAGGGGAGATGGCTACACCTTC
CASSYRRGDGYTF
>.|.|TRBV2|TRBJ1-6
TGTGCCAGCAGTGCTCAACTTAGCTCCTATAATTCACCCCTCCACTTT
CASSAQLSSYNSPLHF
>.|TRBD1|TRBV28|TRBJ1-1
TGTGCCACCGGGACAGGGGCTAACACTGAAGCTTTCTTT
CATGTGANTEAFF
>.|TRBD1|TRBV7-3|TRBJ1-5
TGTGCCAGCAGCCCATCCGGGACAGGGGGCGAGCCCCAGCATTTT
CASSPSGTGGEPQHF
>.|.|TRBV5-6|TRBJ1-2
TGTGCCAGCAGCTTGGCTTCATGGTTGGCTGGCTACACCTTC
CASSLASWLAGYTF
>.|TRBD1|TRBV7-8|TRBJ1-2
TGTGCCAGCAGCGTCCGGGACAGGAGTGGCTACACCTTC
CASSVRDRSGYTF
>.|TRBD1|TRBV10-3|TRBJ2-2
TGTGCCATCAGTGACCCCCCCGGACAGGCGAACACCGGGGAGCTGTTTTTT
CAISDPPGQANTGELFF
>.|.|TRBV7-2|TRBJ1-3
TGTGCCAGCAGCTTAGTCGGTAACACCATATATTTT
CASSLVGNTIYF
>.|.|TRBV7-6|TRBJ2-3
TGTGCCAGCAGCCTTGGGGGGTTCACAGATACGCAGTATTTT
CASSLGGFTDTQYF
>.|.|TRBV5-5|TRBJ2-1
TGTGCCAGCAGCTTGGGCAGAAACTATAATGAGCAGTTCTTC
CASSLGRNYNEQFF
>once|.|TRBV11-3|TRBJ1-1
TGTGCCAGCAGCTTGGGACACGGCACTGAAGCTTTCTTT
CASSLGHGTEAFF
>.|TRBD2|TRBV28|TRBJ2-1
TGTGCCAGCAGTGTGGGACTAGCGAAGAATGAGCAGTTCTTC
CASSVGLAKNEQFF